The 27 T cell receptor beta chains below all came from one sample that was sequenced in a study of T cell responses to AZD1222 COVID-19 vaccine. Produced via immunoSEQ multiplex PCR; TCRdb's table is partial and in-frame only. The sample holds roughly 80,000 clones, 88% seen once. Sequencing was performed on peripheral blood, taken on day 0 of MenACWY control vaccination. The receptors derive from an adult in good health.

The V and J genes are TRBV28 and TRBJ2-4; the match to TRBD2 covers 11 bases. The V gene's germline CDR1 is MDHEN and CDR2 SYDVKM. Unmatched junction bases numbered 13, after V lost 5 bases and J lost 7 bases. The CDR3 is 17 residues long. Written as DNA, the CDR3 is TGTGCCAGCAGTCCGGTAGCGGGAGGGCTAAGAGATAACATTCAGTACTTC. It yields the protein CASSPVAGGLRDNIQYF.

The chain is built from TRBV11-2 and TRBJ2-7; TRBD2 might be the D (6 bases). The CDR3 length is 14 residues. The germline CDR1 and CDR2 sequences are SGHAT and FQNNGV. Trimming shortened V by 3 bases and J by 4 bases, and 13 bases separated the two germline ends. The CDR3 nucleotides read TGTGCCAGCAGCTTGCACCTGGGGGGTTACGAGCAGTACTTC. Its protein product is CASSLHLGGYEQYF.

For the CDR3, the DNA is TGTGCCAGCCGAGGGGGTCCTAATCAGCCCCAGCATTTT. Translating it yields CASRGGPNQPQHF. The chain links TRBV28 to TRBJ1-5, with TRBD1 as a possible D gene (6 bases). Trimming took off 8 bases at V and 4 bases at J, with 12 bases between the two ends. CDR1 is MDHEN and CDR2 is SYDVKM in the germline V gene. The CDR3 has 13 amino acids.

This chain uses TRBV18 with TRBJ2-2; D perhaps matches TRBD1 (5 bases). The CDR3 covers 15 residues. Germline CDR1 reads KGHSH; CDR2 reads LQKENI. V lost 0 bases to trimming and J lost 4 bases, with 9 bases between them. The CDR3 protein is CASSPPPQGTGELFF. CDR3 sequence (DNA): TGTGCCAGCTCACCACCTCCTCAGGGCACCGGGGAGCTGTTTTTT.

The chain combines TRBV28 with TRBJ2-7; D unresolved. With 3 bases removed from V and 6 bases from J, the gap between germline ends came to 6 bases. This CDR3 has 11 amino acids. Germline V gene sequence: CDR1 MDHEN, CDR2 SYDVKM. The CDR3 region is CASSFLSEQYF. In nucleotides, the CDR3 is TGTGCCAGCAGTTTTTTGAGCGAGCAGTACTTC.

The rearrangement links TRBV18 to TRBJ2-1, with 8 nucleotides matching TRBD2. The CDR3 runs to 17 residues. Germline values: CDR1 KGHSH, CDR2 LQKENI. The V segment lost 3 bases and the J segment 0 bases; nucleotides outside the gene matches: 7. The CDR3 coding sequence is TGTGCCAGCTCACCCTCAGGAACTAGCGGCTCCTACAATGAGCAGTTCTTC. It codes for CASSPSGTSGSYNEQFF. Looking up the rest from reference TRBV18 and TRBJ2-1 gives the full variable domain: NAGVMQNPRHLVRRRGQEARLRCSPMKGHSHVYWYRQLPEEGLKFMVYLQKENIIDESGMPKERFSAEFPKEGPSILRIQQVVRGDSAAYFCASSPSGTSGSYNEQFFGPGTRLTVL.

The CDR3 sequence: CASTSPPNTGELFF. The CDR3 DNA follows: TGTGCCAGCACCTCCCCCCCCAACACCGGGGAGCTGTTTTTT. The rearrangement joins TRBV7-2 to TRBJ2-2; D not resolved. This CDR3 region has 14 residues. Germline CDR1 SGHTA, CDR2 FQGNSA. V was cut by 7 bases and J by 2 bases, with 11 bases left in between.

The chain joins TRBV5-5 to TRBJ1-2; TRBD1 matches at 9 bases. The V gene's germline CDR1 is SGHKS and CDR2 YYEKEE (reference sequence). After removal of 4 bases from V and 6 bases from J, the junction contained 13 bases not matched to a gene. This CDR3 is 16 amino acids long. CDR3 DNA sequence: TGTGCCAGCAGCATTCTCTGGACAGGGGAATCGCATGGCTACACCTTC. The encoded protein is CASSILWTGESHGYTF.

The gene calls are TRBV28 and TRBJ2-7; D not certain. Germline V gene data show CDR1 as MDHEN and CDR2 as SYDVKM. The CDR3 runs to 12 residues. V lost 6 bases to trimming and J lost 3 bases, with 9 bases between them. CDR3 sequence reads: CASRSRVYEQYF. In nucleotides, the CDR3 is TGTGCCAGCAGATCCCGAGTCTACGAGCAGTACTTC.

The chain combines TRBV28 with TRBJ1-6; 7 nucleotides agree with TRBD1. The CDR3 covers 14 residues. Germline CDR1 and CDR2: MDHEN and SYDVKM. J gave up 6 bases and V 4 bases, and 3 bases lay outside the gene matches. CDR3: CASSYDRVNSPLHF. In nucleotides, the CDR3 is TGTGCCAGCAGTTATGACAGGGTTAATTCACCCCTCCACTTT.

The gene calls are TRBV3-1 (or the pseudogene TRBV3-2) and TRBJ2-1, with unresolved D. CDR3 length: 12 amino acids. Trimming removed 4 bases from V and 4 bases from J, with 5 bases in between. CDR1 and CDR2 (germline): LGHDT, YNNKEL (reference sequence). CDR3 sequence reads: CASSLQYNEQFF. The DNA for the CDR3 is TGTGCCAGCAGCCTTCAATACAATGAGCAGTTCTTC.

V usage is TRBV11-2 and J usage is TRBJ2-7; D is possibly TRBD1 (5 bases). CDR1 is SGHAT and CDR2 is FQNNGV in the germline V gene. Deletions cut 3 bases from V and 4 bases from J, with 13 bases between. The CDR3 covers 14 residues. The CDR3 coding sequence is TGTGCCAGCAGCTTCCAAAGGGGCAGTTACGAGCAGTACTTC. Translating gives CASSFQRGSYEQYF.

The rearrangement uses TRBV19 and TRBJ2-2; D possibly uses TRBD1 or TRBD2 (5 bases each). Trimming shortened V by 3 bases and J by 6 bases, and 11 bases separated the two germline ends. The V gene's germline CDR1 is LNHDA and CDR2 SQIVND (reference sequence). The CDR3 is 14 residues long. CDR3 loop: CASSIGTEAGELFF. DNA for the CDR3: TGTGCCAGTAGTATCGGGACGGAGGCCGGGGAGCTGTTTTTT.

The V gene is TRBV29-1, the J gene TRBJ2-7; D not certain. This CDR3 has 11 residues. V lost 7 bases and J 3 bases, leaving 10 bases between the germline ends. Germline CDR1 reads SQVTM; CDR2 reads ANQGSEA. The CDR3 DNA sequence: TGCAGCGGGGCGGAAGGCTACGAGCAGTACTTC. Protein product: CSGAEGYEQYF.

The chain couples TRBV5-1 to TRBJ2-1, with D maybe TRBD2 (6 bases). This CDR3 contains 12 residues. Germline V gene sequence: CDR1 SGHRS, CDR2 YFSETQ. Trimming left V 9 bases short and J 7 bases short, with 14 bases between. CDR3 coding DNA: TGCGCCACCAGGGACTCGGCTAATGAGCAGTTCTTC. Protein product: CATRDSANEQFF.

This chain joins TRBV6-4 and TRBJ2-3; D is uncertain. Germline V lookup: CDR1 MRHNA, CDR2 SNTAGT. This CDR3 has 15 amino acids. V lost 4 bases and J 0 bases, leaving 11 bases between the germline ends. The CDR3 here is CASSVLGSSTDTQYF. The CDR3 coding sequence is TGTGCCAGCAGTGTATTAGGGTCTAGCACAGATACGCAGTATTTT.

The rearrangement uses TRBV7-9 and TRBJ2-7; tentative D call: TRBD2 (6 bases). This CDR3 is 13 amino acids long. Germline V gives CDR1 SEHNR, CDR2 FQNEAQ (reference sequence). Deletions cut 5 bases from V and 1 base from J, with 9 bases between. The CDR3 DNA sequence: TGTGCCAGCAGCCGGGACTCATCCTACGAGCAGTACTTC. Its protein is CASSRDSSYEQYF.

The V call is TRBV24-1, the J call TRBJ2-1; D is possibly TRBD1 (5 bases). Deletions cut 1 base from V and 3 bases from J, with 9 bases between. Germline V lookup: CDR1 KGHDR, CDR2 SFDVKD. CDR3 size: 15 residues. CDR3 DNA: TGTGCCACCAGTGATTTCGACAGTGTCTACAATGAGCAGTTCTTC. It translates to CATSDFDSVYNEQFF.

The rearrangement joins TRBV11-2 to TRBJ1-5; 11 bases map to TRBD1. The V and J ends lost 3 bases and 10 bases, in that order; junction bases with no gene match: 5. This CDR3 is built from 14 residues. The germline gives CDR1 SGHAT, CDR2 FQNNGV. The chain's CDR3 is CASSLGQGGEPQHF. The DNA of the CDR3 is TGTGCCAGCAGCTTGGGACAGGGGGGAGAACCCCAGCATTTT.

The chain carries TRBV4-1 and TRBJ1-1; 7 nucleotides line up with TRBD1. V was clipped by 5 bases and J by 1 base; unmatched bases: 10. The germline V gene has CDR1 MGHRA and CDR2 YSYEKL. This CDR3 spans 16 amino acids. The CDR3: CASSISDRPTNTEAFF. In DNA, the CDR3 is TGCGCCAGCAGCATCTCGGACAGGCCTACGAACACTGAAGCTTTCTTT.

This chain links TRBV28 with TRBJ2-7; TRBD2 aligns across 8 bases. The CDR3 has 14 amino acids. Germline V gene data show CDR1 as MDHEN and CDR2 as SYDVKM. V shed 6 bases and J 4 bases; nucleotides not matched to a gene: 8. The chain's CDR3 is CASRAGARGYEQYF. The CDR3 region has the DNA TGTGCCAGCAGAGCGGGGGCCCGAGGGTACGAGCAGTACTTC. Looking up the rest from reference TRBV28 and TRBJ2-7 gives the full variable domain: DVKVTQSSRYLVKRTGEKVFLECVQDMDHENMFWYRQDPGLGLRLIYFSYDVKMKEKGDIPEGYSVSREKKERFSLILESASTNQTSMYLCASRAGARGYEQYFGPGTRLTVT.

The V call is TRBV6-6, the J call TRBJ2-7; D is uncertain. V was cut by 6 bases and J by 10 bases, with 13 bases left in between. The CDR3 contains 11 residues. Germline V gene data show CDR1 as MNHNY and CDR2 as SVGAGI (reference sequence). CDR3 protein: CASSLLRRQYF. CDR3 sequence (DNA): TGTGCCAGCAGCCTACTGAGGCGACAGTACTTC.

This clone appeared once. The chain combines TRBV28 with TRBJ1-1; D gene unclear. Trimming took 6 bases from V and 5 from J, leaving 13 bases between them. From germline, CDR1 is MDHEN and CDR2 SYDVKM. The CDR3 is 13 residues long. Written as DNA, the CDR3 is TGTGCCAGCAGGGGAGCCGAGCATACTGAAGCTTTCTTT. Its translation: CASRGAEHTEAFF. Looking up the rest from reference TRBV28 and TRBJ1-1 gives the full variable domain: DVKVTQSSRYLVKRTGEKVFLECVQDMDHENMFWYRQDPGLGLRLIYFSYDVKMKEKGDIPEGYSVSREKKERFSLILESASTNQTSMYLCASRGAEHTEAFFGQGTRLTVV.

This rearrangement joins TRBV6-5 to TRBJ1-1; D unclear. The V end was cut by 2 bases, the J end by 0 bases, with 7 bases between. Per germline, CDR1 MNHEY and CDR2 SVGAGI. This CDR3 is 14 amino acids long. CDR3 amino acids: CASSYGGMNTEAFF. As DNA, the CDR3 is TGTGCCAGCAGTTACGGTGGCATGAACACTGAAGCTTTCTTT.

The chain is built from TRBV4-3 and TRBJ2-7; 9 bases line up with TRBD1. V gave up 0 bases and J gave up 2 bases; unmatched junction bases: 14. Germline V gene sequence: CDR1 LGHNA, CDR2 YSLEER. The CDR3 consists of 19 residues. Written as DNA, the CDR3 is TGCGCCAGCAGCCAAGATTGGCGGACAGGGGCGTACGAAACCTACGAGCAGTACTTC. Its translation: CASSQDWRTGAYETYEQYF.

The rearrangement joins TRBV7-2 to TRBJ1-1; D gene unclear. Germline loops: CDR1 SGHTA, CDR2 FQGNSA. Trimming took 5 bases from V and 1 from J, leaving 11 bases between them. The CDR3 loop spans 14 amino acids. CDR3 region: CASSLGRRNTEAFF. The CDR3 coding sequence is TGTGCCAGCAGCCTCGGACGGAGGAACACTGAAGCTTTCTTT.

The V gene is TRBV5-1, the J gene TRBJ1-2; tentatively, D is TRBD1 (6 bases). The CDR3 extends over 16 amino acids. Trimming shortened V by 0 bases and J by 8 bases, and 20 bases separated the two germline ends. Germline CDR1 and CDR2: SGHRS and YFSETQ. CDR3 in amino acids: CASSLAGRGFQGGYTF. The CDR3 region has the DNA TGCGCCAGCAGCTTGGCGGGCAGGGGCTTCCAGGGCGGCTACACCTTC. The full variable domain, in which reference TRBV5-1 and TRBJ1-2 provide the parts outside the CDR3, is KAGVTQTPRYLIKTRGQQVTLSCSPISGHRSVSWYQQTPGQGLQFLFEYFSETQRNKGNFPGRFSGRQFSNSRSEMNVSTLELGDSALYLCASSLAGRGFQGGYTFGSGTRLTVV.